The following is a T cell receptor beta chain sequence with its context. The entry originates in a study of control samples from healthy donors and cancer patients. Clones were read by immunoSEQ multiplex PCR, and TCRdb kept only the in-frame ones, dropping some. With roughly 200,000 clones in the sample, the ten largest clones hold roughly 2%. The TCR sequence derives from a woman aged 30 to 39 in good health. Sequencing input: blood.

The chain's CDR3 is CASSQRGRTYEQYF. In DNA, the CDR3 is TGTGCCAGCAGCCAACGGGGCCGAACCTACGAGCAGTACTTC. The chain is built from TRBV11-1 and TRBJ2-7; D is perhaps TRBD1 or TRBD2 (5 bases each). The CDR3 length is 14 residues. Trimming removed 5 bases at V and 2 bases at J, with 13 bases between. Germline V lookup: CDR1 SGHAT, CDR2 FQDESV (reference sequence).